These 13 T cell receptor beta chains were sequenced from one sample in a study of human T cells and chemical hapten exposure. TCRdb analysed the RACE reads with MiXCR anew, one entry per CDR3 protein. The table includes over 85,000 distinct CDR3 sequences, roughly 12% detected once. The time point denotes: patch test 1, 2 weeks after DPC sensitization. The treatment is: therapeutic diphenylcyclopropenone sensitization with weekly scalp DPC. The specimen comprised whole blood, sampled in connection with sensitization to the hapten diphenylcyclopropenone (DPC). Receptor source: a woman in her forties with alopecia areata. Some clones in this sample may be carry-over from other donors' samples.

In the case of this clonotype: Given a much more abundant clone one base away, this may be a read error. This chain joins TRBV23-1 and TRBJ2-7; TRBD1 aligns across 8 bases. TRBV23-1 is flagged as an ORF with uncertain function. The CDR3 totals 15 residues. This CDR3 is CASSHRDRSSCEQYF. In DNA, the CDR3 is TGCGCCAGCAGCCACCGGGACAGGAGCTCCTGCGAGCAGTACTTC.

This clonotype appeared a few times. The CDR3 region has the DNA TGTGCCAGCAGCGTATTTTCGGCTAGCGGGACGAGTGAGCAGTTCTTC. Protein: CASSVFSASGTSEQFF. This sequence joins TRBV9 and TRBJ2-1; TRBD2 matches at 9 bases. After removal of 1 base from V and 9 bases from J, the junction contained 11 bases not matched to a gene. Germline lookup yields CDR1 SGDLS and CDR2 YYNGEE. The CDR3 consists of 16 residues. The variable domain in full, with the rest retrieved from reference TRBV9 and TRBJ2-1, is DSGVTQTPKHLITATGQRVTLRCSPRSGDLSVYWYQQSLDQGLQFLIQYYNGEERAKGNILERFSAQQFPDLHSELNLSSLELGDSALYFCASSVFSASGTSEQFFGPGTRLTVL.

This clonotype was counted only a few times. The V and J genes are TRBV20-1 and TRBJ2-1; 8 nucleotides align to TRBD2. Germline V CDR1 and CDR2: DFQATT, SNEGSKA (reference sequence). The CDR3 spans 12 residues. J lost 9 bases, V lost 5 bases, and 6 bases had no gene match. This CDR3 is CSAPTSDSEQFF. CDR3 DNA: TGCAGTGCTCCGACTAGCGACAGTGAGCAGTTCTTC.

This clonotype was counted between two and nine times. The CDR3 DNA reads as TGTGCCAGCAGCCCCCGGGCCTATACGCAGTATTTT. Protein: CASSPRAYTQYF. The chain is built from TRBV11-2 and TRBJ2-3; D remains ambiguous. CDR1 and CDR2 (germline): SGHAT, FQNNGV. Trimming stripped 5 bases from V and 7 bases from J, with 10 bases between. This CDR3 spans 12 amino acids.

CDR3 residues: CASSLTGRTIQYF. For the CDR3, the DNA is TGTGCCAGCAGCTTAACGGGAAGGACCATTCAGTACTTC. The V call is TRBV7-2, the J call TRBJ2-4, with a possible D match to TRBD2 (5 bases). Trimming removed 2 bases from V and 9 bases from J, with 11 bases in between. Germline V gene data show CDR1 as SGHTA and CDR2 as FQGNSA. CDR3 length: 13 amino acids.

This chain joins TRBV7-6 and TRBJ1-3; no definite D call. Germline CDR1 SGHVS, CDR2 FNYEAQ. There are 17 residues in the CDR3. V shed 1 base and J shed 4 bases, with 17 bases lying between them. DNA of the CDR3: TGTGCCAGCAGCTTAGGCCGCTCATTACCGGCAGGAAACACCATATATTTT. The encoded protein is CASSLGRSLPAGNTIYF.

Concerning this clonotype: A read error may explain this, as a much larger clone is one base away. The gene calls are TRBV2 and TRBJ2-3; 11 bases align to TRBD2. This CDR3 has 15 amino acids. Trimming cost V 5 bases and J 1 base; bases outside gene matches: 2. The germline gives CDR1 SNHLY, CDR2 FYNNEI. CDR3 coding DNA: TGTGCCAGCAGTCAACTAGCGGGAGGCACAGATACGCAGTATTTT. Amino acids: CASSQLAGGTDTQYF.

The table lists this clonotype with many counts. The rearrangement joins TRBV4-2 to TRBJ2-4; D ambiguous. This CDR3 contains 16 residues. The V end was cut by 3 bases, the J end by 0 bases, with 12 bases between. CDR1 is LGHNA and CDR2 is YNFKEQ in the germline V gene. The CDR3 reads CASSQRMGLAKNIQYF. CDR3 in DNA: TGTGCCAGCAGCCAGCGCATGGGCCTAGCCAAAAACATTCAGTACTTC.

This clonotype showed up just a few times. This chain links TRBV9 with TRBJ2-7; D is unclear. This CDR3 spans 14 amino acids. Looked up from germline, CDR1 is SGDLS and CDR2 is YYNGEE. Between the trimmed V and J ends, which lost 2 bases and 1 base, there was a span of 10 bases. The CDR3 nucleotides are TGTGCCAGCAGCGTGCGACCAGATTCCTACGAGCAGTACTTC. Its translation is CASSVRPDSYEQYF. The full variable domain, its missing parts supplied by reference TRBV9 and TRBJ2-7, is DSGVTQTPKHLITATGQRVTLRCSPRSGDLSVYWYQQSLDQGLQFLIQYYNGEERAKGNILERFSAQQFPDLHSELNLSSLELGDSALYFCASSVRPDSYEQYFGPGTRLTVT.

This chain links TRBV15 with TRBJ2-1; TRBD2 agrees at 8 bases. V dropped 4 bases and J dropped 8; count of bases not matched to a gene: 7. The CDR3 spans 14 residues. CDR1 and CDR2 from the germline V gene are LNHNV and YYDKDF (reference sequence). The CDR3 nucleotides are TGTGCCACCAGCACCACGGGACTAGTAGATGAGCAGTTCTTC. Translation gives CATSTTGLVDEQFF.

This clonotype came up a few times. This chain joins TRBV12-3 or TRBV12-4 and TRBJ2-2; no firm D call. V was trimmed by 6 bases and J by 1 base, leaving 9 bases between them. This CDR3 has 14 amino acids. CDR3 DNA sequence: TGTGCCAGCAGCCGGCACAGGAACACCGGGGAGCTGTTTTTT. Translation gives CASSRHRNTGELFF.

The V and J genes are TRBV7-2 and TRBJ2-3; the D is unclear. Germline V gene data show CDR1 as SGHTA and CDR2 as FQGNSA. Trimming took off 6 bases at V and 4 bases at J, with 8 bases between the two ends. This CDR3 is built from 12 residues. The CDR3 bases are TGTGCCAGCAGTGGTCCCTCAGATACGCAGTATTTT. This translates into CASSGPSDTQYF.

This clonotype came up a few times. The gene calls are TRBV18 and TRBJ1-2; D is ambiguous. Germline CDR1 reads KGHSH; CDR2 reads LQKENI. CDR3 length: 15 residues. V was shortened by 3 bases and J by 0 bases, with 11 bases between the two germline ends. CDR3 in amino acids: CASSPNGDTNYGYTF. For the CDR3, the DNA is TGTGCCAGCTCACCTAACGGAGACACTAACTATGGCTACACCTTC.